One and the same sample provided the 28 T cell receptor beta chains below, sequenced in a study of cytomegalovirus exposure and HLA in healthy donors. 13 Jbeta primers and 60 Vbeta primers were used for the PCR. TCRdb keeps only in-frame clones here, not all; method: immunoSEQ multiplex PCR. Of 150,000 to 200,000 clones listed, approximately 78% were seen once; the top ten hold 2.4%. Sample: PBMCs. Source of these receptors: a male donor in good health and CMV-seronegative.

The chain recombines TRBV7-8 with TRBJ2-3, with a weak D call TRBD2 (6 bases). CDR3 length equals 16 residues. Per the germline V gene, CDR1 is SGHVS and CDR2 is FQNEAQ. V was shortened by 1 base and J by 2 bases, with 13 bases between the two germline ends. This chain's CDR3 is CASSLGVGSYTDTQYF. CDR3 coding DNA: TGTGCCAGCAGCTTAGGCGTCGGGAGCTACACAGATACGCAGTATTTT. The whole variable domain, remainder taken from reference TRBV7-8 and TRBJ2-3, is GAGVSQSPRYKVAKRGQDVALRCDPISGHVSLFWYQQALGQGPEFLTYFQNEAQLDKSGLPSDRFFAERPEGSVSTLKIQRTQQEDSAVYLCASSLGVGSYTDTQYFGPGTRLTVL.

In its sample, this clone was seen once. The J gene is TRBJ2-7, the V gene TRBV2, with 8 bases that match TRBD1. The CDR3 is 15 residues long. V lost 3 bases, J lost 2 bases, and 6 bases stayed unmatched. Germline CDR1 is SNHLY and CDR2 is FYNNEI. The CDR3 sequence is CASSDRRTGPYEQYF. Written as DNA, the CDR3 is TGTGCCAGCAGTGACCGCAGGACAGGGCCCTACGAGCAGTACTTC.

V usage is TRBV5-1 and J usage is TRBJ2-3, with D unresolved. From germline, CDR1 is SGHRS and CDR2 YFSETQ. This CDR3 spans 12 amino acids. V was trimmed by 0 bases and J by 5 bases, leaving 4 bases between them. The CDR3 DNA reads TGCGCCAGCAGCTTGGCCGGAGATACGCAGTATTTT. Its translation: CASSLAGDTQYF.

DNA for the CDR3: TGTGCCAGTAGTATAGGACAGGGGAACTCCTACGAGCAGTACTTC. Translation gives CASSIGQGNSYEQYF. The rearrangement links TRBV19 to TRBJ2-7; TRBD1 matches 8 bases. With V trimmed by 1 base and J by 0 bases, 2 bases remained unmatched. The CDR3 is made up of 15 amino acids. The germline gives CDR1 LNHDA, CDR2 SQIVND (reference sequence).

This chain uses TRBV30 with TRBJ2-1; 9 nucleotides match TRBD1. The CDR3 is made up of 12 amino acids. Germline trimming cut 2 bases from V and 12 bases from J; bases unmatched to any gene: 5. Germline loops: CDR1 GTSNPN, CDR2 SVGIG (reference sequence). The CDR3 protein is CAWSHPGQGQFF. The CDR3 bases are TGTGCCTGGAGTCACCCGGGACAGGGGCAGTTCTTC.

The chain carries TRBV28 and TRBJ2-3, with TRBD2 matching over 8 bases. Unmatched junction bases numbered 7, after V lost 3 bases and J lost 2 bases. Germline loops: CDR1 MDHEN, CDR2 SYDVKM. The CDR3 spans 16 residues. The CDR3, as DNA: TGTGCCAGCAGTTTCTACCTCGGGGGGGTCACAGATACGCAGTATTTT. Protein product: CASSFYLGGVTDTQYF. Full variable domain (rest looked up from reference TRBV28 and TRBJ2-3): DVKVTQSSRYLVKRTGEKVFLECVQDMDHENMFWYRQDPGLGLRLIYFSYDVKMKEKGDIPEGYSVSREKKERFSLILESASTNQTSMYLCASSFYLGGVTDTQYFGPGTRLTVL.

The V call is TRBV6-5, the J call TRBJ2-7; 9 nucleotides align to TRBD1. V lost 6 bases to trimming and J lost 0 bases; unmatched junction nucleotides: 3. This CDR3 spans 14 amino acids. CDR1 MNHEY and CDR2 SVGAGI come from the germline V gene. CDR3 sequence reads: CASRPTGGSYEQYF. Written as DNA, the CDR3 is TGTGCCAGCAGGCCGACAGGGGGCTCCTACGAGCAGTACTTC.

Turning to this clone: An end of the junction does not agree with germline; a read error may underlie this. This chain links TRBV4-1 with TRBJ1-2; the match to TRBD1 covers 7 bases. Germline CDR1 MGHRA, CDR2 YSYEKL. The CDR3 loop spans 15 amino acids. CDR3 region: CASSKDERGLLGYTF. The DNA for the CDR3 is TGCGCCAGCAGCAAAGACGAGAGGGGGCTTCTTGGCTACACCTTC.

This clone was seen more than once but under ten times. The genes are TRBV13 and TRBJ1-1; a weak D match, TRBD1 (6 bases). The V gene's germline CDR1 is PRHDT and CDR2 FYEKMQ (reference sequence). This CDR3 has 15 residues. Trimming left V 5 bases short and J 2 bases short, with 15 bases between. CDR3 sequence (DNA): TGTGCCAGCAGCATCAGGACAGTGGGAAACACTGAAGCTTTCTTT. It translates to CASSIRTVGNTEAFF.

The rearrangement uses TRBV11-1 and TRBJ2-5; D might be TRBD1 (6 bases). The germline V gene encodes CDR1 SGHAT and CDR2 FQDESV (reference sequence). V was shortened by 4 bases and J by 4 bases, with 16 bases between the two germline ends. This CDR3 is built from 15 residues. CDR3 bases: TGTGCCAGCAGCTCCCGTGACAGGCAGTCAGAGACCCAGTACTTC. Residues: CASSSRDRQSETQYF. The whole variable domain, remainder taken from reference TRBV11-1 and TRBJ2-5, is EAEVAQSPRYKITEKSQAVAFWCDPISGHATLYWYRQILGQGPELLVQFQDESVVDDSQLPKDRFSAERLKGVDSTLKIQPAELGDSAMYLCASSSRDRQSETQYFGPGTRLLVL.

This clone was picked up a small number of times. The rearrangement links TRBV6-5 to TRBJ1-2; D is perhaps TRBD1 (5 bases). The CDR3 has 16 amino acids. CDR1 and CDR2 (germline): MNHEY, SVGAGI. The ends were cut back, 4 bases at V and 4 bases at J, with 19 bases in the middle. The DNA of the CDR3 is TGTGCCAGCAGTTCCATCCCATCTGATGGGGCCTATGGCTACACCTTC. Translated: CASSSIPSDGAYGYTF.

The chain links TRBV18 to TRBJ2-1; 16 bases align to TRBD2. Germline assignment: CDR1 KGHSH and CDR2 LQKENI. The CDR3 spans 16 residues. V gave up 3 bases and J gave up 9 bases; unmatched junction bases: 5. Here the CDR3 reads CASSPGTSGGVSEQFF. In nucleotides, the CDR3 is TGTGCCAGCTCACCCGGGACTAGCGGGGGGGTCAGTGAGCAGTTCTTC.

The chain has TRBV27 and TRBJ2-5; TRBD2 aligns across 9 bases. There are 15 residues in the CDR3. Looked up from germline, CDR1 is MNHEY and CDR2 is SMNVEV (reference sequence). V gave up 2 bases and J gave up 5 bases; unmatched junction bases: 6. CDR3 sequence reads: CASSLGAGGPETQYF. The CDR3 DNA is TGTGCCAGCAGTTTAGGCGCGGGGGGGCCGGAGACCCAGTACTTC.

This chain joins TRBV28 and TRBJ1-1; 8 nucleotides agree with TRBD1. V was clipped by 5 bases and J by 3 bases; unmatched bases: 8. Germline lookup yields CDR1 MDHEN and CDR2 SYDVKM. This CDR3 comprises 15 residues. The CDR3 DNA sequence: TGTGCCAGCAGTCAAATAAAGACAGGGGACACTGAAGCTTTCTTT. This translates into CASSQIKTGDTEAFF. The full variable domain, rest sourced from reference TRBV28 and TRBJ1-1, is DVKVTQSSRYLVKRTGEKVFLECVQDMDHENMFWYRQDPGLGLRLIYFSYDVKMKEKGDIPEGYSVSREKKERFSLILESASTNQTSMYLCASSQIKTGDTEAFFGQGTRLTVV.

The V gene is TRBV13, the J gene TRBJ2-3; 11 nucleotides match TRBD1. V was clipped by 5 bases and J by 2 bases; unmatched bases: 3. CDR3 length: 15 amino acids. Germline CDR1 and CDR2: PRHDT and FYEKMQ (reference sequence). In nucleotides, the CDR3 is TGTGCCAGCAGCGGACAGGGGGCGGACACAGATACGCAGTATTTT. Translation: CASSGQGADTDTQYF.

The gene calls are TRBV20-1 and TRBJ2-3, with D possibly being TRBD2 (6 bases). The CDR3 loop spans 10 amino acids. The V end was cut by 6 bases, the J end by 8 bases, with 9 bases between. Looked up from germline, CDR1 is DFQATT and CDR2 is SNEGSKA (reference sequence). This CDR3 is CSALSGTQYF. DNA of the CDR3: TGCAGTGCCCTTAGCGGTACGCAGTATTTT.

This clone was detected once. This chain connects TRBV27 to TRBJ2-2; 8 nucleotides line up with TRBD1. V was pared by 5 bases and J by 6 bases, with 8 bases of the junction left unmatched. The germline V gene has CDR1 MNHEY and CDR2 SMNVEV (reference sequence). This CDR3 region has 15 residues. The CDR3 DNA sequence: TGTGCCAGCAGTGCCCGGACAGGGAGTTCCGGGGAGCTGTTTTTT. This encodes CASSARTGSSGELFF.

V gene TRBV6-6 combines with J gene TRBJ1-2; TRBD1 matches 9 bases. CDR1 is MNHNY and CDR2 is SVGAGI in the germline V gene (reference sequence). V shed 5 bases and J 5 bases; nucleotides not matched to a gene: 3. The CDR3 covers 13 residues. The CDR3 reads CASSQDRGYGYTF. DNA of the CDR3: TGTGCCAGCAGTCAAGACAGGGGGTATGGCTACACCTTC.

The CDR3 loop is CASSLPSGYEQYF. The DNA for the CDR3 is TGTGCCAGCAGCTTGCCTAGCGGGTACGAGCAGTACTTC. The rearrangement links TRBV5-6 to TRBJ2-7, with 8 bases identical to TRBD2. Germline V CDR1 and CDR2: SGHDT, YYEEEE. Trimming cost V 1 base and J 4 bases; bases outside gene matches: 1. This CDR3 comprises 13 residues.

The CDR3 nucleotides read TGTGCCAGCAGCTTAGTCGGCCAGGGTCACTACGAGCAGTACTTC. Protein product: CASSLVGQGHYEQYF. V and J are TRBV7-2 and TRBJ2-7; possible D gene TRBD1, 5 bases. In germline, CDR1 is SGHTA, CDR2 FQGNSA. Trimming stripped 1 base from V and 3 bases from J, with 13 bases between. This CDR3 has 15 residues.

Many counts were recorded for this clone. The genes are TRBV18 and TRBJ1-5, with 7 bases identical to TRBD1. This CDR3 spans 14 amino acids. V lost 6 bases and J lost 2; bases outside the gene matches: 4. The V gene's germline CDR1 is KGHSH and CDR2 LQKENI. CDR3 DNA: TGTGCCAGCTCCCTAGGACAGGGCAATCAGCCCCAGCATTTT. Protein product: CASSLGQGNQPQHF.

For this clone: At one end the junction does not follow the germline gene, possibly because of a read error. The J gene is TRBJ1-2, the V gene TRBV6-4; D possibly corresponds to TRBD1 (5 bases). This CDR3 contains 13 residues. Germline CDR1 is MRHNA and CDR2 is SNTAGT. CDR3 nucleotides: TGTGCCAGCAGTGCCCAAAGGGGCTATGGCTACCCCTTC. Its translation: CASSAQRGYGYPF.

The sample holds a few counts of this clone. The chain employs TRBV27 and TRBJ1-1; no firm D call. In germline, CDR1 is MNHEY, CDR2 SMNVEV (reference sequence). The length of the CDR3 is 13 residues. V was clipped by 5 bases and J by 3 bases, with 10 bases between them. The CDR3 DNA follows: TGTGCCAGCAGTGTATACAGAGACACTGAAGCTTTCTTT. It encodes CASSVYRDTEAFF.

This clone has only one observation. The chain couples TRBV6-5 to TRBJ2-2, with D possibly being TRBD2 (6 bases). In germline, CDR1 is MNHEY, CDR2 SVGAGI. V dropped 4 bases and J dropped 4 bases, with 10 bases sitting between them. This CDR3 has 14 amino acids. CDR3: CASSLLAVTGELFF. CDR3 DNA: TGTGCCAGCAGTTTACTAGCAGTCACCGGGGAGCTGTTTTTT.

The chain combines TRBV19 with TRBJ1-5; D unresolved. V lost 1 base and J lost 5, with 6 bases in between. The germline V gene has CDR1 LNHDA and CDR2 SQIVND (reference sequence). The CDR3 loop spans 13 amino acids. The CDR3 spells CASSIGQYQPQHF. DNA for the CDR3: TGTGCCAGTAGTATAGGGCAATATCAGCCCCAGCATTTT.

The chain uses TRBV4-2 and TRBJ2-3, with 13 bases lining up with TRBD2. The CDR3 loop spans 21 amino acids. CDR1 is LGHNA, CDR2 YNFKEQ, per germline. J was trimmed by 0 bases and V by 5 bases; bases with no gene match: 17. The CDR3: CASSKGTSGTRPLLSTDTQYF. CDR3 coding DNA: TGTGCCAGCAGCAAAGGGACTAGCGGGACCCGACCCCTTCTTAGCACAGATACGCAGTATTTT.

This clone showed up just a few times. The rearrangement links TRBV29-1 to TRBJ1-1, with D hard to call. The germline V gene has CDR1 SQVTM and CDR2 ANQGSEA. CDR3 size: 13 residues. Deletions cut 7 bases from V and 2 bases from J, with 14 bases between. CDR3: CSEVRRANTEAFF. For the CDR3, the DNA is TGCAGCGAGGTCAGGAGGGCTAACACTGAAGCTTTCTTT.

A few counts support this clone. V and J are TRBV5-1 and TRBJ1-1; TRBD1 agrees at 7 bases. Germline lookup yields CDR1 SGHRS and CDR2 YFSETQ. V was pared by 0 bases and J by 4 bases, with 9 bases of the junction left unmatched. The CDR3 covers 16 residues. The CDR3 loop reads CASSLGSTGLGTEAFF. CDR3 sequence (DNA): TGCGCCAGCAGCTTGGGATCGACAGGGTTGGGCACTGAAGCTTTCTTT.